This TCR beta chain was recorded in a study of early T cells in non-severe SARS-CoV-2 infection. Study-level background: Investigators sequenced bulk RNA drawn from unsorted whole blood, and chains remained unpaired.

V was clipped by 3 bases and J by 6 bases, with 11 bases between them. This CDR3 is 13 amino acids long. Looked up from germline, CDR1 is SEHNR and CDR2 is FQNEAQ (reference sequence). Individually, cDNA molecules had unique molecular identifiers attached to them. MiXCR, run by TCRdb on the 5' RACE reads, gives a single entry per CDR3 protein. The repertoire consists of around 44,000 distinct CDR3 sequences, with over 7.5% occurring once and the leading ten covering roughly 8.3%. This clonotype came up many times. The rearrangement joins TRBV7-9 to TRBJ1-1; possible D gene TRBD1, 5 bases. The sequence was collected from an adult who was a healthcare worker with PCR-confirmed SARS-CoV-2 infection or an uninfected control (not recorded which). Sequencing used whole blood. For the CDR3, the DNA is TGTGCCAGCAGCTTGGGGGGAGGAGCTGAAGCTTTCTTT. Translation: CASSLGGGAEAFF.